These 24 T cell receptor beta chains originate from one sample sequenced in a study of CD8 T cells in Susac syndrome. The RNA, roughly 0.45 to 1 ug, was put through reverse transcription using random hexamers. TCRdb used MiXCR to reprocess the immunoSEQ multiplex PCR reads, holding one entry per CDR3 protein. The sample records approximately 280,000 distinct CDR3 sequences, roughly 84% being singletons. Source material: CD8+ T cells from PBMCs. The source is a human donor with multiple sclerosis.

The CDR3 loop reads CASQYPSSYEQYF. Written as DNA, the CDR3 is TGTGCCAGCCAGTACCCTAGCTCCTACGAGCAGTACTTC. The V call is TRBV28, the J call TRBJ2-7; D uncertain. The CDR3 spans 13 residues. Germline V CDR1 and CDR2: MDHEN, SYDVKM. Deletions cut 8 bases from V and 0 bases from J, with 11 bases between.

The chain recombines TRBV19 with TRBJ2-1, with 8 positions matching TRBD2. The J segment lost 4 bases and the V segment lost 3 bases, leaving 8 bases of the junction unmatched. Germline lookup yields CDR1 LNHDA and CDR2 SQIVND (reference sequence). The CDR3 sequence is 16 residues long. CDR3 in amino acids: CASSIGISGSYNEQFF. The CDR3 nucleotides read TGTGCCAGTAGTATCGGGATAAGCGGGAGTTACAATGAGCAGTTCTTC.

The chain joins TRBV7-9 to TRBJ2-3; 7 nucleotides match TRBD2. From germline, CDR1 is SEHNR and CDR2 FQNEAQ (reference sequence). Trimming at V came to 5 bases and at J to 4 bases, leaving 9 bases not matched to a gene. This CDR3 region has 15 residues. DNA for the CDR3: TGTGCCAGCAGCATCAGCGGGAAAGTGGCAGATACGCAGTATTTT. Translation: CASSISGKVADTQYF.

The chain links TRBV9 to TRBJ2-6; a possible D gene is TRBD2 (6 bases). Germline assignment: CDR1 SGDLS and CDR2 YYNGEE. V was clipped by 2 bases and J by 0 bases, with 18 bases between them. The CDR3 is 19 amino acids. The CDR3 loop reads CASSVGRTQAFSGANVLTF. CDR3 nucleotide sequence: TGTGCCAGCAGCGTCGGGAGAACACAGGCGTTCTCTGGGGCCAACGTCCTGACTTTC.

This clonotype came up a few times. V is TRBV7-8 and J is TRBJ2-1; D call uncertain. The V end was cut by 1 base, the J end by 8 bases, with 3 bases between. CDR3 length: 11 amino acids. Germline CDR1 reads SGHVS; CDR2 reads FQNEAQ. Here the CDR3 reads CASSLVDEQFF. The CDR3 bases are TGTGCCAGCAGCTTAGTCGATGAGCAGTTCTTC.

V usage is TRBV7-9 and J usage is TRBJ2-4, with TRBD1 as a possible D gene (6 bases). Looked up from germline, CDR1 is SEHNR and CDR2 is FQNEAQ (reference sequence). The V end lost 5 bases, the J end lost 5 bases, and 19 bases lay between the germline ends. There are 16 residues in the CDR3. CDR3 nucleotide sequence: TGTGCCAGCAGCCCACTCCGAGGGGGACCTCAAAACATTCAGTACTTC. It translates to CASSPLRGGPQNIQYF.

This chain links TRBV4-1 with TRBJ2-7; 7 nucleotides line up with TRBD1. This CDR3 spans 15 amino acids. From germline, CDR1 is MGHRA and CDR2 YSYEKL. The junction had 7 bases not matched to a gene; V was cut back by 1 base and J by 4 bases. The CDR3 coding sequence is TGCGCCAGCAGCCAAGGTTTGACAGGGCTGTACGAGCAGTACTTC. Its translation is CASSQGLTGLYEQYF.

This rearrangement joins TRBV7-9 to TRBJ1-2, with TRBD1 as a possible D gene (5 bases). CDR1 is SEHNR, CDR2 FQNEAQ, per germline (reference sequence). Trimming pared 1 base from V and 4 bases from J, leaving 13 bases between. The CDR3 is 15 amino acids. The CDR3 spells CASSLEGPLLYGYTF. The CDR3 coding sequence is TGTGCCAGCAGCTTAGAGGGACCGCTTCTCTATGGCTACACCTTC. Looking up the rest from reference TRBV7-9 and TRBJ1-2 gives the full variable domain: DTGVSQNPRHKITKRGQNVTFRCDPISEHNRLYWYRQTLGQGPEFLTYFQNEAQLEKSRLLSDRFSAERPKGSFSTLEIQRTEQGDSAMYLCASSLEGPLLYGYTFGSGTRLTVV.

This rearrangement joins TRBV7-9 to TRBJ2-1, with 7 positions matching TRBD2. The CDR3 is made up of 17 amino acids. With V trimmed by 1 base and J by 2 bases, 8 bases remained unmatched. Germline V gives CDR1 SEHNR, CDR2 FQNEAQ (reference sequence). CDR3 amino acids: CASSLEGRAGAYNEQFF. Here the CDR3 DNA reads TGTGCCAGCAGCTTAGAAGGGCGGGCGGGGGCCTACAATGAGCAGTTCTTC.

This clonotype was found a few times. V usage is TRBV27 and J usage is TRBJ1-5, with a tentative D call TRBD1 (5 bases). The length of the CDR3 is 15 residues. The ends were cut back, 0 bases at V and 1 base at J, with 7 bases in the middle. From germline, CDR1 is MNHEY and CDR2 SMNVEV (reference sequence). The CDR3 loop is CASSLSPGSNQPQHF. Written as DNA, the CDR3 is TGTGCCAGCAGTTTATCTCCAGGGAGCAATCAGCCCCAGCATTTT.

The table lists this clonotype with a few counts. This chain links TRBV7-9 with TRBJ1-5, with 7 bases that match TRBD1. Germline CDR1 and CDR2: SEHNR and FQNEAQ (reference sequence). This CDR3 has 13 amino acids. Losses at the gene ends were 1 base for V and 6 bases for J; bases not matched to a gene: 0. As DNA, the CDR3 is TGTGCCAGCAGCTTAGAGGGGGCTCAGCCCCAGCATTTT. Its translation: CASSLEGAQPQHF.

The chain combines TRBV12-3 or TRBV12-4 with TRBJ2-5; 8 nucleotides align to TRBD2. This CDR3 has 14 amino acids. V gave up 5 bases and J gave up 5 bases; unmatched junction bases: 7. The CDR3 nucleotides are TGTGCCAGCAGTCTGAAGCGGGAGAGGGAGACCCAGTACTTC. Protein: CASSLKRERETQYF.

CDR3 sequence (DNA): TGTGCCAGCAGTGAAGCGCTAGGGGCCGTAGAGAACTACAATGAGCAGTTCTTC. Translating gives CASSEALGAVENYNEQFF. This rearrangement joins TRBV6-1 to TRBJ2-1; D may be TRBD1 (5 bases). V was pared by 0 bases and J by 3 bases, with 18 bases between. The CDR3 contains 18 residues. Germline V gene lookup returns CDR1 MNHNS and CDR2 SASEGT.

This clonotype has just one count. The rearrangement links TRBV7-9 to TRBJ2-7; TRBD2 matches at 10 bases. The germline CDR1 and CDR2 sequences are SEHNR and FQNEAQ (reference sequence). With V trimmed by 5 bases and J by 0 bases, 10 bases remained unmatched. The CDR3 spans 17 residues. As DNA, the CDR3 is TGTGCCAGCAGCGCTTCCGCAGCGGGAGGGAGCTCCTACGAGCAGTACTTC. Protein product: CASSASAAGGSSYEQYF.

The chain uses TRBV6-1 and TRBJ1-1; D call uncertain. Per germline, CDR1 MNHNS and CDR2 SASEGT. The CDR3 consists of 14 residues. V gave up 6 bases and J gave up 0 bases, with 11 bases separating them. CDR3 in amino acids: CASRLSRMNTEAFF. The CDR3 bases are TGTGCCAGCAGACTCAGTAGAATGAACACTGAAGCTTTCTTT.

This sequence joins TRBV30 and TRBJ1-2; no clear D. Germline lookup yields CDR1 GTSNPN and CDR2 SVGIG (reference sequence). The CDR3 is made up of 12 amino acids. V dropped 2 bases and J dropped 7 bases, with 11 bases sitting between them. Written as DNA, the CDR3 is TGTGCCTGGAGTTGGGCAGACCCTGGCTACACCTTC. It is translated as CAWSWADPGYTF.

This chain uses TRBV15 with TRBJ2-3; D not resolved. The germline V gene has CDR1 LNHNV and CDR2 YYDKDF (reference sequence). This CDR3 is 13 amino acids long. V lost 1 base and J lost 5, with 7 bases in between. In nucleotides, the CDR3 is TGTGCCACCAGCAGAGGCTGGGTAGATACGCAGTATTTT. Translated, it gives CATSRGWVDTQYF.

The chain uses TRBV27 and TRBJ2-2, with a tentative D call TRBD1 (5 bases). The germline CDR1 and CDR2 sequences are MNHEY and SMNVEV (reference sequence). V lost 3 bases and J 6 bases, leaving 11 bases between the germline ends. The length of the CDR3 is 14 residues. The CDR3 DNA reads TGTGCCAGCAGTTTGCGGCAGGGCCCCGGGGAGCTGTTTTTT. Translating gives CASSLRQGPGELFF.

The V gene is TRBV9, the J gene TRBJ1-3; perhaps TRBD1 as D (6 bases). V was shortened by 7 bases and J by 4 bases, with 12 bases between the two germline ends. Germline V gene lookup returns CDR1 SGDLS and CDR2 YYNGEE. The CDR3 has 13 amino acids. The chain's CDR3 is CASGGRSGNTIYF. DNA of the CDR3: TGTGCCAGCGGGGGGCGGTCAGGAAACACCATATATTTT.

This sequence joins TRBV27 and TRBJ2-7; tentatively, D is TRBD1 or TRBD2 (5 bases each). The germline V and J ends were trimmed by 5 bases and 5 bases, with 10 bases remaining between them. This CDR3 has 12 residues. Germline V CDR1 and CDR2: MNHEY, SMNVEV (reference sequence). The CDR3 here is CASSTGPHEQYF. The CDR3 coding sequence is TGTGCCAGCAGTACGGGACCCCACGAGCAGTACTTC.

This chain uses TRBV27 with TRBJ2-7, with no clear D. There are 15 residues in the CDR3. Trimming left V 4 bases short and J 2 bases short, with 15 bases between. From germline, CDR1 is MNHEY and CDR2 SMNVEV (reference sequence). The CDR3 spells CASSSIGKSTYEQYF. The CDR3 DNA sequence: TGTGCCAGCAGTTCCATCGGAAAGTCCACCTACGAGCAGTACTTC.

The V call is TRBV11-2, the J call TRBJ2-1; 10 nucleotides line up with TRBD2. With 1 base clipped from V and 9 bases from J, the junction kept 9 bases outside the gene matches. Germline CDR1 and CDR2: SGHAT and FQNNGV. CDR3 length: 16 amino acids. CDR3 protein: CASSLVGSGRVGEQFF. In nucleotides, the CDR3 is TGTGCCAGCAGCTTAGTCGGCAGCGGGAGGGTCGGTGAGCAGTTCTTC.

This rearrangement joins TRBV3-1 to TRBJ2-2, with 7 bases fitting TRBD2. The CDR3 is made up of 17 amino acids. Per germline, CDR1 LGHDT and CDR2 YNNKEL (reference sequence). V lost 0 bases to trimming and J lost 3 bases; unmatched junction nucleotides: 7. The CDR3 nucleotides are TGTGCCAGCAGCCAAGATCCGTCTAGCGGTTACACCGGGGAGCTGTTTTTT. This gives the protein CASSQDPSSGYTGELFF. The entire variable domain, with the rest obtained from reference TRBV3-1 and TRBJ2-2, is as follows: DTAVSQTPKYLVTQMGNDKSIKCEQNLGHDTMYWYKQDSKKFLKIMFSYNNKELIINETVPNRFSPKSPDKAHLNLHINSLELGDSAVYFCASSQDPSSGYTGELFFGEGSRLTVL.

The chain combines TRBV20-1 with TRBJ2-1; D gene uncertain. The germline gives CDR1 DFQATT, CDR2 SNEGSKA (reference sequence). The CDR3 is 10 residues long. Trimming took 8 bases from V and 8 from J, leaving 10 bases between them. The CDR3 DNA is TGCAGTCCCCTTCGATATGAGCAGTTCTTC. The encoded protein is CSPLRYEQFF.